One and the same sample provided the 30 T cell receptor beta chains below, sequenced in a study of shared clonotypes between healthy human individuals. Generated by immunoSEQ multiplex PCR, the TCRdb table keeps only in-frame clones and is missing some. The table lists about 92,000 clones, more than 45% of them singletons. The sequencing sample was made of PBMCs. The receptors derive from a middle-aged woman in good health. Some clones in this sample may be carry-over from other donors' samples.

The chain combines TRBV2 with TRBJ2-3; 9 nucleotides agree with TRBD1. Germline values: CDR1 SNHLY, CDR2 FYNNEI. The J segment lost 2 bases and the V segment lost 8 bases, leaving 2 bases of the junction unmatched. The CDR3 is 13 amino acids. CDR3 in amino acids: CASRTGATDTQYF. For the CDR3, the DNA is TGTGCCAGCCGGACAGGGGCCACAGATACGCAGTATTTT.

The rearrangement uses TRBV7-3 and TRBJ1-1; D is unclear. The CDR3 is made up of 14 amino acids. V was pared by 1 base and J by 3 bases, with 9 bases between. Germline CDR1 SGHTA, CDR2 FQGTGA. The CDR3 bases are TGTGCCAGCAGCTTAATAGCCGGTGACACTGAAGCTTTCTTT. Translation: CASSLIAGDTEAFF.

This clone was seen ten or more times. The chain uses TRBV30 and TRBJ1-1, with D unresolved. Trimming cost V 0 bases and J 4 bases, with 12 bases left between them. Germline-derived CDR1 and CDR2 are GTSNPN and SVGIG (reference sequence). The CDR3 loop spans 14 amino acids. CDR3 coding DNA: TGTGCCTGGAGTGTAGCTCCCCGGCTCACTGAAGCTTTCTTT. Its translation: CAWSVAPRLTEAFF.

This clone was recorded a few times. This chain connects TRBV5-4 to TRBJ2-2; D gene uncertain. This CDR3 has 13 amino acids. Trimming took off 0 bases at V and 4 bases at J, with 4 bases between the two ends. CDR1 is SGHNT, CDR2 YYREEE, per germline (reference sequence). CDR3 coding DNA: TGTGCCAGCAGCTTGGACTTCACCGGGGAGCTGTTTTTT. It is translated as CASSLDFTGELFF.

The chain uses TRBV7-8 and TRBJ1-1, with D possibly TRBD1 on 5 matching bases. V was pared by 5 bases and J by 11 bases, with 12 bases between. The length of the CDR3 is 11 residues. Germline V CDR1 and CDR2: SGHVS, FQNEAQ. CDR3 region: CASSPDSKAFF. DNA for the CDR3: TGTGCCAGCAGCCCCGACAGTAAGGCTTTCTTT.

The chain combines TRBV19 with TRBJ2-1; TRBD2 is a possible D gene (6 bases). The CDR3 contains 14 residues. V was shortened by 2 bases and J by 5 bases, with 10 bases between the two germline ends. Germline CDR1 is LNHDA and CDR2 is SQIVND (reference sequence). CDR3 protein: CASSIPGLNNEQFF. In DNA form, the CDR3 reads TGTGCCAGTAGTATACCGGGACTGAACAATGAGCAGTTCTTC.

The chain uses TRBV28 and TRBJ1-4, with TRBD1 identical over 9 bases. This CDR3 is 19 amino acids long. The J segment lost 1 base and the V segment lost 5 bases, leaving 14 bases of the junction unmatched. Germline V gene sequence: CDR1 MDHEN, CDR2 SYDVKM. The CDR3 loop reads CASSGPRRRQGGTNEKLFF. In DNA form, the CDR3 reads TGTGCCAGCAGTGGGCCCCGTCGAAGACAGGGGGGAACTAATGAAAAACTGTTTTTT.

This CDR3 is CAWSPDEGSSSYNEQFF. The DNA for the CDR3 is TGTGCCTGGAGTCCCGACGAGGGATCGAGCTCCTACAATGAGCAGTTCTTC. The chain has TRBV30 and TRBJ2-1, with a possible D match to TRBD2 (5 bases). From germline, CDR1 is GTSNPN and CDR2 SVGIG (reference sequence). The length of the CDR3 is 17 residues. V was shortened by 2 bases and J by 0 bases, with 17 bases between the two germline ends.

The chain couples TRBV6-4 to TRBJ2-1; D is ambiguous. Trimming left V 2 bases short and J 10 bases short, with 12 bases between. Germline V lookup: CDR1 MRHNA, CDR2 SNTAGT. This CDR3 is 13 amino acids long. CDR3 DNA sequence: TGTGCCAGCAGTGACGGTCCCGTGGGGGAGCAGTTCTTC. This codes for CASSDGPVGEQFF.

V usage is TRBV5-4 and J usage is TRBJ1-3, with a tentative D call TRBD1 (6 bases). V lost 2 bases to trimming and J lost 0 bases, with 12 bases between them. The germline V gene has CDR1 SGHNT and CDR2 YYREEE (reference sequence). The CDR3 is made up of 16 amino acids. The CDR3 coding sequence is TGTGCCAGCAGCTTAGGACAGCCTCGCTCTGGAAACACCATATATTTT. Translating it yields CASSLGQPRSGNTIYF.

There are a few counts of this clone. V gene TRBV6-5 combines with J gene TRBJ2-5, with D possibly being TRBD2 (5 bases). The J call is doubtful: the DNA matches TRBJ2-7 better. CDR1 is MNHEY and CDR2 is SVGAGI in the germline V gene. This CDR3 has 15 residues. The CDR3, as DNA: TGTGCCAGCAGTTCCCCCCTTAGCGCCGTCTACGAGCAGTACTTC. Amino acid sequence: CASSSPLSAVYEQYF.

The chain uses TRBV9 and TRBJ2-5; weak D call: TRBD2 (6 bases). The germline V and J ends were trimmed by 4 bases and 2 bases, with 15 bases remaining between them. The CDR3 covers 15 residues. From germline, CDR1 is SGDLS and CDR2 YYNGEE. DNA for the CDR3: TGTGCCAGCAGCCAAGCGGGCCGGGATCAAGAGACCCAGTACTTC. Residues: CASSQAGRDQETQYF.

The chain combines TRBV30 with TRBJ2-7, with D maybe TRBD1 (5 bases). CDR1 is GTSNPN and CDR2 is SVGIG in the germline V gene (reference sequence). The CDR3 totals 14 residues. Trimming cost V 4 bases and J 5 bases, with 18 bases left between them. The CDR3 is CAWNKQVDLDEQYF. DNA of the CDR3: TGTGCCTGGAATAAACAGGTCGATTTAGACGAGCAGTACTTC.

The chain links TRBV5-1 to TRBJ1-1; 7 nucleotides align to TRBD1. V trimming: 6 bases; J trimming: 7 bases; junction bases outside the gene matches: 9. Germline V gives CDR1 SGHRS, CDR2 YFSETQ. The CDR3 loop spans 13 amino acids. In DNA form, the CDR3 reads TGCGCCAGCAACCTGGGGCAGGGGGGTGAAGCTTTCTTT. It yields the protein CASNLGQGGEAFF.

The chain links TRBV29-1 to TRBJ2-5; D is undetermined. The V gene's germline CDR1 is SQVTM and CDR2 ANQGSEA. This CDR3 region has 12 residues. Trimming pared 2 bases from V and 4 bases from J, leaving 8 bases between. CDR3 DNA sequence: TGCAGCGTTGAACCCCTAGGAGAGACCCAGTACTTC. Residues: CSVEPLGETQYF.

The chain employs TRBV6-1 and TRBJ1-1, with D possibly matching TRBD1 (5 bases). This CDR3 has 13 amino acids. Trimming left V 11 bases short and J 5 bases short, with 18 bases between. The germline V gene encodes CDR1 MNHNS and CDR2 SASEGT. This CDR3 reads CAARTGDWTEAFF. In DNA, the CDR3 is TGTGCCGCTCGGACGGGGGATTGGACTGAAGCTTTCTTT.

The chain links TRBV7-2 to TRBJ2-1; the D gene is possibly TRBD2 (5 bases). Trimming cost V 0 bases and J 8 bases, with 11 bases left between them. Germline V lookup: CDR1 SGHTA, CDR2 FQGNSA. This CDR3 is built from 14 residues. The CDR3 reads CASSLAQRLDEQFF. As DNA, the CDR3 is TGTGCCAGCAGCTTAGCGCAGCGGCTCGATGAGCAGTTCTTC.

This clone was seen a few times. V and J are TRBV2 and TRBJ1-5; TRBD1 is a possible D gene (5 bases). Germline assignment: CDR1 SNHLY and CDR2 FYNNEI. This CDR3 contains 13 residues. Trimming took 4 bases from V and 6 from J, leaving 10 bases between them. The CDR3 sequence is CASSGQRSQPQHF. CDR3 DNA: TGTGCCAGCAGTGGACAGCGCAGTCAGCCCCAGCATTTT.

The V call is TRBV29-1, the J call TRBJ2-7; maybe TRBD2 (7 bases). The CDR3 is made up of 14 amino acids. The V end was cut by 6 bases, the J end by 3 bases, with 18 bases between. From germline, CDR1 is SQVTM and CDR2 ANQGSEA. Here the CDR3 reads CSVRGRGGGYEQYF. The CDR3 DNA reads TGCAGCGTCCGGGGAAGGGGGGGAGGCTACGAGCAGTACTTC.

This clone was counted at least ten times. This chain connects TRBV18 to TRBJ1-2; D might be TRBD1 (5 bases). The CDR3 consists of 14 residues. V was clipped by 3 bases and J by 4 bases, with 12 bases between them. The germline V gene encodes CDR1 KGHSH and CDR2 LQKENI. The CDR3 DNA sequence: TGTGCCAGCTCACCGTCGGACAAACGCTATGGCTACACCTTC. It is translated as CASSPSDKRYGYTF.

This clone was seen only a few times. The chain links TRBV7-9 to TRBJ1-4; 10 bases map to TRBD1. The CDR3 sequence is 17 residues long. CDR1 is SEHNR, CDR2 FQNEAQ, per germline (reference sequence). V shed 5 bases, J shed 7 bases, and the junction held 13 bases outside the gene matches. CDR3 sequence (DNA): TGTGCCAGCAGCCGGAACCGGGACAGGGGATTCGGTGAAAAACTGTTTTTT. Residues: CASSRNRDRGFGEKLFF.

There are many counts of this clone. The CDR3 loop reads CASSLAPSGRGGNIQYF. In DNA, the CDR3 is TGTGCCAGCAGCTTAGCCCCTAGCGGGAGGGGTGGAAACATTCAGTACTTC. The genes are TRBV7-6 and TRBJ2-4, with TRBD2 identical over 12 bases. Germline assignment: CDR1 SGHVS and CDR2 FNYEAQ. The length of the CDR3 is 17 residues. J gave up 6 bases and V 0 bases, and 6 bases lay outside the gene matches. Variable domain in full (rest from reference TRBV7-6 and TRBJ2-4): GAGVSQSPRYKVTKRGQDVALRCDPISGHVSLYWYRQALGQGPEFLTYFNYEAQQDKSGLPNDRFSAERPEGSISTLTIQRTEQRDSAMYRCASSLAPSGRGGNIQYFGAGTRLSVL.

Turning to this clone: With a far larger clone one base away, a read error is the likely cause. No conserved phenylalanine or tryptophan ends this CDR3, so it is likely a read error. This chain joins TRBV30 and TRBJ2-7, with D possibly matching TRBD2 (5 bases). This CDR3 has 13 residues. The germline gives CDR1 GTSNPN, CDR2 SVGIG (reference sequence). V dropped 0 bases and J dropped 2 bases, with 8 bases sitting between them. The chain's CDR3 is CAWSVPEAYEQYL. CDR3 bases: TGTGCCTGGAGTGTCCCGGAGGCCTACGAGCAGTACCTC.

The chain uses TRBV5-1 and TRBJ1-2; 8 bases line up with TRBD1. J gave up 3 bases and V 4 bases, and 5 bases lay outside the gene matches. This CDR3 comprises 14 residues. Germline V CDR1 and CDR2: SGHRS, YFSETQ. The CDR3: CASSTDRADYGYTF. CDR3 bases: TGCGCCAGCAGCACGGACAGGGCGGACTATGGCTACACCTTC.

This clone has a handful of counts. The chain couples TRBV10-3 to TRBJ2-1, with D perhaps matching TRBD1 (5 bases). Germline CDR1 ENHRY, CDR2 SYGVKD. V gave up 10 bases and J gave up 4 bases, with 8 bases separating them. The CDR3 is 11 amino acids. The chain's CDR3 is CATQVYNEQFF. The CDR3 DNA reads TGTGCCACACAGGTTTACAATGAGCAGTTCTTC.

The chain links TRBV27 to TRBJ2-1; D unclear. There are 14 residues in the CDR3. The V end lost 2 bases, the J end lost 1 base, and 6 bases lay between the germline ends. Germline V lookup: CDR1 MNHEY, CDR2 SMNVEV (reference sequence). CDR3 nucleotides: TGTGCCAGCAGTTTAACAGAGTCCTACAATGAGCAGTTCTTC. Translating it yields CASSLTESYNEQFF.

The CDR3 nucleotides read TGTGCCAGCAGGGAAGCCTACGAGCAGTACTTC. It yields the protein CASREAYEQYF. The chain links TRBV25-1 to TRBJ2-7; D is undetermined. Germline CDR1 MGHDK, CDR2 SYGVNS. Deletions cut 6 bases from V and 2 bases from J, with 5 bases between. The CDR3 spans 11 residues.

This chain links TRBV14 with TRBJ1-4; D uncertain. V gave up 6 bases and J gave up 4 bases, with 12 bases separating them. The CDR3 runs 14 residues. In germline, CDR1 is SGHDN, CDR2 FVKESK. The CDR3 DNA sequence: TGTGCCAGCAGTTTCCGGGCCATTAATGAAAAACTGTTTTTT. This encodes CASSFRAINEKLFF.

This clone was seen a handful of times. The chain uses TRBV27 and TRBJ2-1; possible D gene TRBD2, 6 bases. The V gene's germline CDR1 is MNHEY and CDR2 SMNVEV (reference sequence). V dropped 7 bases and J dropped 7 bases, with 20 bases sitting between them. The CDR3 spans 15 residues. CDR3 loop: CASILSWRARNEQFF. As DNA, the CDR3 is TGTGCCAGCATTCTTAGCTGGAGGGCCCGGAATGAGCAGTTCTTC.

In the case of this clone: A single base separates this from a much larger clone, so it may be a read error. Other DNA variants within this sample encode the same CDR3. The chain has TRBV6-1 and TRBJ2-7; 10 bases line up with TRBD1. Germline V CDR1 and CDR2: MNHNS, SASEGT. CDR3 size: 15 residues. The CDR3 nucleotides read TGCGCCAGCAGTGTACGACAGGGGGCGTGGTACGAGCAGTACTTC. Its protein is CASSVRQGAWYEQYF.